This is a list of T cell receptor beta chains from one sample in a study of blood T cell repertoires in COVID-19. The table came from immunoSEQ multiplex PCR; TCRdb's copy has only in-frame clones and leaves some out. The sample includes about 260,000 clones, around 86% of them seen just once. The sample consisted of peripheral blood. The receptors stem from a woman aged 55-70 years with COVID-19, enrolled during active disease. Both conserved end residues are part of each CDR3.

j_call | v_call | cdr3_aa
TRBJ2-1 | TRBV28 | CASSLFWRGSQRNEQFF
TRBJ2-1 | TRBV14 | CASSQVGRGEQFF
TRBJ2-1 | TRBV9 | CASSGGLAGGPGNEQFF
TRBJ2-7 | TRBV11-2 | CASTQGRAYSYEQYF
TRBJ2-2 | TRBV27 | CASSLRAGGGTGELFF
TRBJ2-3 | TRBV18 | CASSDRTGFADTQYF
TRBJ2-1 | TRBV18 | CASSQLAGNPPSSYNEQFF
TRBJ2-3 | TRBV9 | CASSDRRELTDTQYF
TRBJ2-7 | TRBV7-9 | CASSLWGLAGDEQYF
TRBJ1-2 | TRBV7-9 | CASSSGQGYYGYTF
TRBJ2-1 | TRBV7-2 | CASSSGTSGYNEQFF
TRBJ1-2 | TRBV5-1 | CASSIDRPPNYGYTF
TRBJ2-7 | TRBV2 | CASSPGRYEQYF
TRBJ2-1 | TRBV4-2 | CASRGYKGDIYEQFF
TRBJ2-2 | TRBV9 | CASSVLRDRGTGELFF
TRBJ1-5 | TRBV6-2/TRBV6-3 | CASSYVAGNQPQHF
TRBJ1-5 | TRBV19 | CAIAQGISNQPQHF
TRBJ2-7 | TRBV27 | CASSLSGRAYEQYF
TRBJ2-2 | TRBV3-1/TRBV3-2 | CASSQDLGLAGVGGELFF
TRBJ1-1 | TRBV28 | CASSPGEGTEAFF
TRBJ1-1 | TRBV15 | CATRTGVGTEAFF
TRBJ1-5 | TRBV18 | CASSPVDRVSNQPQHF
TRBJ2-5 | TRBV3-1/TRBV3-2 | CASSQDRQGPRAQYF
TRBJ2-1 | TRBV6-2/TRBV6-3 | CASSRTLAGGTYNEQFF
TRBJ2-3 | TRBV28 | CASSSPAVAGTDTQYF
TRBJ1-6 | TRBV4-2 | CASSQETGGNSPLHF
TRBJ1-2 | TRBV7-9 | CASSFTGTDGYTF
TRBJ1-4 | TRBV5-1 | CASSYGTGEVELFF
TRBJ1-1 | TRBV27 | CASSLSRDRGLTEAFF
TRBJ2-1 | TRBV6-5 | CASSPTFSSYNEQFF
TRBJ2-1 | TRBV7-8 | CASRDQQGGNEQFF
TRBJ1-1 | TRBV5-1 | CASSGLQGGWGRAFF
TRBJ2-7 | TRBV30 | CAWSQGPWGEQYF
TRBJ2-7 | TRBV6-6 | CASRRKGASYEQYF
TRBJ1-1 | TRBV5-4 | CASSQETGALTEAFF
TRBJ1-5 | TRBV7-9 | CASSPDRDYNQPQHF
TRBJ2-1 | TRBV9 | CASSVAIGTGANEQFF
TRBJ1-1 | TRBV7-6 | CASSLRRGTEAFF
TRBJ2-7 | TRBV9 | CASSQGLEVPYEQYF
TRBJ1-5 | TRBV24-1 | CATSDQFDQPQHF
TRBJ1-1 | TRBV19 | CASRQGAGTEAFF
TRBJ1-1 | TRBV2 | CASHKDRVPEAFF
TRBJ2-1 | TRBV5-1 | CASSPGWGGGGYNEQFF
TRBJ1-5 | TRBV7-2 | CASSLETDTPQHF
TRBJ1-1 | TRBV7-8 | CASSPPSGNTEAFF
TRBJ2-2 | TRBV14 | CASSTPGLAGAGELFF
TRBJ1-2 | TRBV27 | CASSSREGYGYTF
TRBJ1-1 | TRBV9 | CASSVRGRDTEAFF
TRBJ2-1 | TRBV24-1 | CATSDFRLARAQFF
TRBJ1-3 | TRBV9 | CASSVESWERISGNTIYF
TRBJ2-7 | TRBV5-1 | CASSLVAGNYEQYF
TRBJ2-2 | TRBV10-1 | CASSRQFTLNTGELFF
TRBJ2-2 | TRBV7-9 | CASSFSLAGGELFF
TRBJ1-2 | TRBV28 | CASSSSGTWAF
TRBJ2-4 | TRBV5-1 | CASSLGTSGTLAKNIQYF
TRBJ1-1 | TRBV5-5 | CASSLPQGYTEAFF
TRBJ2-7 | TRBV6-2/TRBV6-3 | CASSYVQGAYEQYF
TRBJ2-1 | TRBV6-5 | CASSYSSGGSYNEQFF
TRBJ2-7 | TRBV28 | CASSLGTSGRFLLEQYF
TRBJ1-2 | TRBV3-1/TRBV3-2 | CASSQDPQGRGYTF